This T cell receptor beta chain was recovered during a study of CD8+ T cells in alopecia areata. The CDR3 is 13 amino acids. Trimming cost V 1 base and J 8 bases, with 9 bases left between them. CDR1 SEHNR and CDR2 FQNEAQ come from the germline V gene (reference sequence). Notes on this clone: Its antigen remains unidentified.

Study-wide results and limits: Lesional tissue from the scalp (especially in alopecia totalis/universalis) showed higher clonality than normal scalp.

Sequencing templates came from extracted RNA that was reverse transcribed into cDNA. The protocol was immunoSEQ multiplex PCR, while the TCRdb copy is restricted to in-frame clones and leaves out a portion. The sample includes 120,000 or so clones, around 50% seen only once; the top ten take about 10%. This TCR was sampled from a human donor with alopecia areata. The sequenced sample was NKG2D-low CD8+ T cells sorted from blood. The gene calls are TRBV7-9 and TRBJ2-1; D unresolved. The CDR3 DNA follows: TGTGCCAGCAGCTTAGGAGAAGGCTATGAGCAGTTCTTC. The encoded protein is CASSLGEGYEQFF.